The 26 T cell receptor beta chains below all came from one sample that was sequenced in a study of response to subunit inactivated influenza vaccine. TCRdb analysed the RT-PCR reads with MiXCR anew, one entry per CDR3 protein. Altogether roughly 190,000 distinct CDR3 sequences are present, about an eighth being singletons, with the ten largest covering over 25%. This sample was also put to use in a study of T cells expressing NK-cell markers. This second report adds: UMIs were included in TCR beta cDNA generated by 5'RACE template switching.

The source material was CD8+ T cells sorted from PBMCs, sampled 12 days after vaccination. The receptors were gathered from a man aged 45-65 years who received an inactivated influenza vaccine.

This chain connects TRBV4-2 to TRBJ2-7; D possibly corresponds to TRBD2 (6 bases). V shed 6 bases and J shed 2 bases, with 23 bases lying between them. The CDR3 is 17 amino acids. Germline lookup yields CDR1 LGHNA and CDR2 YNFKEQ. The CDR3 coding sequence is TGTGCCAGCAGTCGAGTTAGGGACTCAGACCAGACCTACGAGCAGTACTTC. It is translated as CASSRVRDSDQTYEQYF.

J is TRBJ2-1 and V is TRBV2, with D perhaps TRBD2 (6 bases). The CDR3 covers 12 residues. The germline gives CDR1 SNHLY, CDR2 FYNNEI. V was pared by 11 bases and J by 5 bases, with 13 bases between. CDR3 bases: TGTGCCCCCCGGGACTCTCACAATGAGCAGTTCTTC. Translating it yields CAPRDSHNEQFF.

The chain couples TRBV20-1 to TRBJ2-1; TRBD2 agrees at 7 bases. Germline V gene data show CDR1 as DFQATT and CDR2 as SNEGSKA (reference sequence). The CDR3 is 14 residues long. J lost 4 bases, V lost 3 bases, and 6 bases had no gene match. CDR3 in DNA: TGCAGTGCTAGGTCCCTAGCGGTTTACAATGAGCAGTTCTTC. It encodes CSARSLAVYNEQFF.

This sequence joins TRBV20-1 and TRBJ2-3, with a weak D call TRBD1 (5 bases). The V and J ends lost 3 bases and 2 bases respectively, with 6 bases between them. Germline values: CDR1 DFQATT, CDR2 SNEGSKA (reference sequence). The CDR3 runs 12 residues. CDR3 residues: CSARGHTDTQYF. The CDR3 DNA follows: TGCAGTGCTAGGGGGCACACAGATACGCAGTATTTT.

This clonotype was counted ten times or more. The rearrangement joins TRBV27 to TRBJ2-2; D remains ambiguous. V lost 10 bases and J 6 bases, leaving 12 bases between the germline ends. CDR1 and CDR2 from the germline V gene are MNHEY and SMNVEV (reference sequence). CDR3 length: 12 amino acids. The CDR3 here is CAMMTGAGELFF. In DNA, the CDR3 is TGTGCCATGATGACCGGCGCCGGGGAGCTGTTTTTT.

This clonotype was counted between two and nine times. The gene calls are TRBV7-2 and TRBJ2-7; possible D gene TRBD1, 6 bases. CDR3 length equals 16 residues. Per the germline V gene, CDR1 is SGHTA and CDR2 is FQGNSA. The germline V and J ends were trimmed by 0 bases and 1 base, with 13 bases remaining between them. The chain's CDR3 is CASSLAVPGASYEQYF. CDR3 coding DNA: TGTGCCAGCAGCTTAGCTGTGCCAGGGGCATCCTACGAGCAGTACTTC.

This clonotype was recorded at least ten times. CDR3 protein: CAIGTPNTNEQYF. CDR3 sequence (DNA): TGTGCCATTGGGACCCCAAATACCAACGAGCAGTACTTC. V usage is TRBV10-3 and J usage is TRBJ2-7; D may correspond to TRBD1 or TRBD2 (5 bases each). Per germline, CDR1 ENHRY and CDR2 SYGVKD. Trimming shortened V by 9 bases and J by 5 bases, and 17 bases separated the two germline ends. The CDR3 has 13 residues.

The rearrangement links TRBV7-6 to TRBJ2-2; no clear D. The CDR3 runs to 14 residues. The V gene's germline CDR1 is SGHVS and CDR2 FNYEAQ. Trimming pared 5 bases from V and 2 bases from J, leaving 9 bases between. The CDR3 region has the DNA TGTGCCAGCAGCCCGACCCCCAACACCGGGGAGCTGTTTTTT. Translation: CASSPTPNTGELFF.

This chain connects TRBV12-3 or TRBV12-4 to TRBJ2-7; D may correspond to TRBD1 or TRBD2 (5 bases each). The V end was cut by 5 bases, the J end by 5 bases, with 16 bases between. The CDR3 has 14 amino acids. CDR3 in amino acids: CASSPPTGPNEQYF. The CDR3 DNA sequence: TGTGCCAGCAGTCCCCCGACGGGACCAAACGAGCAGTACTTC.

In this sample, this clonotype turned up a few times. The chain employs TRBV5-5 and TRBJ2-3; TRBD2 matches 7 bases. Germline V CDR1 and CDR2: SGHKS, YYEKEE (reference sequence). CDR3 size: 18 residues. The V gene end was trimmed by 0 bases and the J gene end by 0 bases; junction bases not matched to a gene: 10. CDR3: CASSLVGVAGPSTDTQYF. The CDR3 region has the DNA TGTGCCAGCAGCTTGGTTGGCGTAGCGGGCCCAAGCACAGATACGCAGTATTTT.

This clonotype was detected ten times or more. CDR3 amino acids: CASSLGGHYEQYF. The CDR3 coding sequence is TGTGCCAGCAGCTTGGGTGGGCACTACGAGCAGTACTTC. V gene TRBV11-2 combines with J gene TRBJ2-7; D is uncertain. This CDR3 contains 13 residues. The V end was cut by 3 bases, the J end by 3 bases, with 9 bases between. Germline V gene sequence: CDR1 SGHAT, CDR2 FQNNGV. The full variable domain, with the rest looked up from reference TRBV11-2 and TRBJ2-7, is EAGVAQSPRYKIIEKRQSVAFWCNPISGHATLYWYQQILGQGPKLLIQFQNNGVVDDSQLPKDRFSAERLKGVDSTLKIQPAKLEDSAVYLCASSLGGHYEQYFGPGTRLTVT.

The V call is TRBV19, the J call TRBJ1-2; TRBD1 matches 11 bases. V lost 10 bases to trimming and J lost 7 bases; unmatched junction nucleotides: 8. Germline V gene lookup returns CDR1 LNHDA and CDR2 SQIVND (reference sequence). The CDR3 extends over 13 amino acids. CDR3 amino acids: CATAGQGAGGYTF. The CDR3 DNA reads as TGTGCCACCGCCGGACAGGGGGCAGGTGGCTACACCTTC.

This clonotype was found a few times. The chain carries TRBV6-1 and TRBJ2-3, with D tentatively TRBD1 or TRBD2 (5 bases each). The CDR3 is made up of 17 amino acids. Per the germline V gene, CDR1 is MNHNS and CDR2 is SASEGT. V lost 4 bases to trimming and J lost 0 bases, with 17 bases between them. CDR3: CASSGIGDPLSTDTQYF. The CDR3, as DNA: TGTGCCAGCAGTGGGATAGGGGACCCTCTTAGCACAGATACGCAGTATTTT.

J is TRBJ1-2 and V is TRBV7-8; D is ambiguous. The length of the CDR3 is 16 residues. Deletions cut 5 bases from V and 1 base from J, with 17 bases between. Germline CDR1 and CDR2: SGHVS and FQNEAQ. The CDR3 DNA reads TGTGCCAGCAGCCACTCTAAATCCCCCTTTAACTATGGCTACACCTTC. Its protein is CASSHSKSPFNYGYTF.

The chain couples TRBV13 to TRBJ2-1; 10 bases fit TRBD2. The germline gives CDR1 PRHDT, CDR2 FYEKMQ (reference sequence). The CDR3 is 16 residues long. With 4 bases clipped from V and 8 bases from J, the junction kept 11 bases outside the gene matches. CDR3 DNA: TGTGCCAGCAGCTACGGACTAGCGGCCCTCGGGGATGAGCAGTTCTTC. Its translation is CASSYGLAALGDEQFF. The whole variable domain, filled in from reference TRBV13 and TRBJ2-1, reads AAGVIQSPRHLIKEKRETATLKCYPIPRHDTVYWYQQGPGQDPQFLISFYEKMQSDKGSIPDRFSAQQFSDYHSELNMSSLELGDSALYFCASSYGLAALGDEQFFGPGTRLTVL.

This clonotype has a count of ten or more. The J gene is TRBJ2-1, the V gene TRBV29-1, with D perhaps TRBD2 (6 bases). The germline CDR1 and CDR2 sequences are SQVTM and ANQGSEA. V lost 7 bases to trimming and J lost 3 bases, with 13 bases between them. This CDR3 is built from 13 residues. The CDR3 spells CSALAANYNEQFF. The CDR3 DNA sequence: TGCAGCGCCTTAGCGGCCAACTACAATGAGCAGTTCTTC.

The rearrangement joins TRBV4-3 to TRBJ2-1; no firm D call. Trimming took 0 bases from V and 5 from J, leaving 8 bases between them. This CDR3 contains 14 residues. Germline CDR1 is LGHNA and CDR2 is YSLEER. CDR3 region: CASSQDFVDNEQFF. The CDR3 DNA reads TGCGCCAGCAGCCAAGATTTCGTCGACAATGAGCAGTTCTTC.

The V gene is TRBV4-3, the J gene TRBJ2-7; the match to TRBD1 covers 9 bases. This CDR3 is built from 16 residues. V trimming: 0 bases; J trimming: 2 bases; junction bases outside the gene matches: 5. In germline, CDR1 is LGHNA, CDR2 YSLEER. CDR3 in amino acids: CASSQDLGTGTYEQYF. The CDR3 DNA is TGCGCCAGCAGCCAAGATCTTGGGACAGGGACCTACGAGCAGTACTTC.

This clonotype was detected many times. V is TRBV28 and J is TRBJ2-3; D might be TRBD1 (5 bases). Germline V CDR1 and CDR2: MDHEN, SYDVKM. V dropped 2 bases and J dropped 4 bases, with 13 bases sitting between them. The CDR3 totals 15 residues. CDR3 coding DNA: TGTGCCAGCAGTTTAACCCAGGGAATCCCAGATACGCAGTATTTT. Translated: CASSLTQGIPDTQYF.

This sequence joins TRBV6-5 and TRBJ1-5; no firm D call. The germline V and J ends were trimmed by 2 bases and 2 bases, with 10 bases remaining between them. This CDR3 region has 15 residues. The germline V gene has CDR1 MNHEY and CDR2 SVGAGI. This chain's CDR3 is CASSYARVGNQPQHF. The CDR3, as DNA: TGTGCCAGCAGTTACGCACGGGTCGGCAATCAGCCCCAGCATTTT.

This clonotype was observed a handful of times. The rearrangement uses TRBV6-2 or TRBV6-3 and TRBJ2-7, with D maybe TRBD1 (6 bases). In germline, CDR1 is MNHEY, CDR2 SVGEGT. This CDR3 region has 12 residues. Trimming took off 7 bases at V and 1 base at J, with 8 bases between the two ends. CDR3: CASKTGSYEQYF. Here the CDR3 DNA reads TGTGCCAGCAAAACAGGGTCCTACGAGCAGTACTTC.

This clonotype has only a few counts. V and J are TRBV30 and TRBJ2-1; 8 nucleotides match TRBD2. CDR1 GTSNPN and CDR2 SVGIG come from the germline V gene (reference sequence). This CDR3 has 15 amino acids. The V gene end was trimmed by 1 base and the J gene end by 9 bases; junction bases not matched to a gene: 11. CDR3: CAWSEPSGLLGEQFF. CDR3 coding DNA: TGTGCCTGGAGTGAGCCTAGCGGGTTATTAGGTGAGCAGTTCTTC.

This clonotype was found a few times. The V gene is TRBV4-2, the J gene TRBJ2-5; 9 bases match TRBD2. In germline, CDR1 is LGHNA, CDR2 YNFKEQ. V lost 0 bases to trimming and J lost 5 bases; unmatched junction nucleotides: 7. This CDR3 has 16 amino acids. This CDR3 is CASSQDPSGGFETQYF. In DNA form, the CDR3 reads TGTGCCAGCAGCCAAGATCCCAGCGGGGGGTTTGAGACCCAGTACTTC.

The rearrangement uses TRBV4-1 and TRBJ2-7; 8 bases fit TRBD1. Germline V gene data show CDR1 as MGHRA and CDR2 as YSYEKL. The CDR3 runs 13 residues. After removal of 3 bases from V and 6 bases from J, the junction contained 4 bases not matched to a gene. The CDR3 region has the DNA TGCGCCAGCAGCCATCCAGGGGGCGCCGAGCAGTACTTC. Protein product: CASSHPGGAEQYF.

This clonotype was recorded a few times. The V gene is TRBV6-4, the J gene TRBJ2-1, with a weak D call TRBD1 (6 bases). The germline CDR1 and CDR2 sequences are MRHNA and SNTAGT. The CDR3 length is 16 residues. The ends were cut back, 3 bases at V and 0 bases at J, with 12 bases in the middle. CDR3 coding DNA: TGTGCCAGCAGTGAACAGGGTTTTGGCTCCTACAATGAGCAGTTCTTC. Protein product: CASSEQGFGSYNEQFF.

CDR3 loop: CSATNRVPSWNTEAFF. CDR3 bases: TGCAGTGCTACCAACAGGGTTCCCAGTTGGAACACTGAAGCTTTCTTT. The chain carries TRBV20-1 and TRBJ1-1; D possibly corresponds to TRBD1 (6 bases). The V end lost 4 bases, the J end lost 1 base, and 19 bases lay between the germline ends. The CDR3 runs to 16 residues. The V gene's germline CDR1 is DFQATT and CDR2 SNEGSKA (reference sequence).